This TCR beta chain was observed in a study of cytomegalovirus exposure and HLA in healthy donors. Study background: Earlier findings included approximately 120 million unique TCR beta sequences obtained from about 179 million T cells.

The PCR contained 60 Vbeta and 13 Jbeta primers. Here immunoSEQ multiplex PCR was the method, and the copy in TCRdb shows in-frame clones only, minus some. The table lists approximately 150,000 clones, more than 70% of them singletons. Study observations and caveats: Data from an earlier analysis indicated that most TCR beta V segments were productive either about 87% or about 30% of the time. Immune exposure was documented only through CMV serostatus. Rare sequences made up most TCRs, while some public TCRs were found in many donors.

This clone was detected only a few times. Its antigen remains unidentified. Source material: PBMCs. The TCR sequence derives from a man younger than 35 in good health and CMV-seropositive.

The CDR3 sequence: CASSQYRVVPSEQYF. The CDR3, as DNA: TGTGCCAGCAGTCAATACAGGGTTGTCCCTTCCGAGCAGTACTTC. This chain uses TRBV28 with TRBJ2-7, with a tentative D call TRBD1 (6 bases). Between the trimmed V and J ends, which lost 5 bases and 6 bases, there was a span of 20 bases. CDR1 and CDR2 from the germline V gene are MDHEN and SYDVKM. The CDR3 length is 15 residues.